A single TCR beta chain is shown here with its context. The authors' processing: Amplification of reference gene primers provided the estimated nucleated cell counts. The data were produced by immunoSEQ multiplex PCR, yet TCRdb's version contains in-frame clones alone and is incomplete. The V and J calls and clone size are taken from that table; D and trimming were inferred from the DNA. The sample has fewer than 250,000 clones, 84% seen once. This sample stems from a study of blood T cell repertoires in COVID-19. Study at large: The origin of the acute and convalescent COVID-19 samples was the United States, Italy and Spain. T cells, B-cell-depleted T cells, or PBMCs supplied cDNA or gDNA.

The sequence was collected from a woman between 45 and 60 years old with active or convalescent COVID-19. The sequenced sample consisted of peripheral blood.

The CDR3 region is CASSNAGDSNEQFF. The CDR3 DNA reads TGTGCCAGCAGTAACGCCGGGGACTCCAATGAGCAGTTCTTC. V usage is TRBV6-5 and J usage is TRBJ2-1; D might be TRBD2 (6 bases). V was cut by 5 bases and J by 6 bases, with 14 bases left in between. The CDR3 is 14 residues long. Germline V lookup: CDR1 MNHEY, CDR2 SVGAGI.